This note documents a single T cell receptor beta chain sequence. The source of the sample is a study of blood T cell repertoires in COVID-19. As for the study in general: Whether acute or convalescent, the COVID-19 samples came from the United States, Italy and Spain. The analysed material was cDNA or gDNA that came from T cells, B-cell-depleted T cells, or PBMCs.

In the authors' methods: Amplification from reference gene primers served as the basis for estimated nucleated cell counts. Assay: immunoSEQ multiplex PCR; the TCRdb copy retains only in-frame clones and omits some. V, J and clone size are those of that table, while D and trimming were read from the DNA. Of approximately 80,000 clones listed, around 78% are singletons. V was trimmed by 4 bases and J by 3 bases, leaving 11 bases between them. CDR1 SGHTS and CDR2 YDEGEE come from the germline V gene. The CDR3 has 14 residues. Source material: peripheral blood. This sequence was found in a human donor in a cohort sampled during active COVID-19. This chain connects TRBV5-8 to TRBJ2-1; a weak D match, TRBD2 (5 bases). In DNA, the CDR3 is TGTGCCAGCAGCCTCCGGACTCACTACAATGAGCAGTTCTTC. Encoded protein: CASSLRTHYNEQFF. Full variable domain (rest looked up from reference TRBV5-8 and TRBJ2-1): EAGVTQSPTHLIKTRGQQATLRCSPISGHTSVYWYQQALGLGLQFLLWYDEGEERNRGNFPPRFSGRQFPNYSSELNVNALELEDSALYLCASSLRTHYNEQFFGPGTRLTVL.